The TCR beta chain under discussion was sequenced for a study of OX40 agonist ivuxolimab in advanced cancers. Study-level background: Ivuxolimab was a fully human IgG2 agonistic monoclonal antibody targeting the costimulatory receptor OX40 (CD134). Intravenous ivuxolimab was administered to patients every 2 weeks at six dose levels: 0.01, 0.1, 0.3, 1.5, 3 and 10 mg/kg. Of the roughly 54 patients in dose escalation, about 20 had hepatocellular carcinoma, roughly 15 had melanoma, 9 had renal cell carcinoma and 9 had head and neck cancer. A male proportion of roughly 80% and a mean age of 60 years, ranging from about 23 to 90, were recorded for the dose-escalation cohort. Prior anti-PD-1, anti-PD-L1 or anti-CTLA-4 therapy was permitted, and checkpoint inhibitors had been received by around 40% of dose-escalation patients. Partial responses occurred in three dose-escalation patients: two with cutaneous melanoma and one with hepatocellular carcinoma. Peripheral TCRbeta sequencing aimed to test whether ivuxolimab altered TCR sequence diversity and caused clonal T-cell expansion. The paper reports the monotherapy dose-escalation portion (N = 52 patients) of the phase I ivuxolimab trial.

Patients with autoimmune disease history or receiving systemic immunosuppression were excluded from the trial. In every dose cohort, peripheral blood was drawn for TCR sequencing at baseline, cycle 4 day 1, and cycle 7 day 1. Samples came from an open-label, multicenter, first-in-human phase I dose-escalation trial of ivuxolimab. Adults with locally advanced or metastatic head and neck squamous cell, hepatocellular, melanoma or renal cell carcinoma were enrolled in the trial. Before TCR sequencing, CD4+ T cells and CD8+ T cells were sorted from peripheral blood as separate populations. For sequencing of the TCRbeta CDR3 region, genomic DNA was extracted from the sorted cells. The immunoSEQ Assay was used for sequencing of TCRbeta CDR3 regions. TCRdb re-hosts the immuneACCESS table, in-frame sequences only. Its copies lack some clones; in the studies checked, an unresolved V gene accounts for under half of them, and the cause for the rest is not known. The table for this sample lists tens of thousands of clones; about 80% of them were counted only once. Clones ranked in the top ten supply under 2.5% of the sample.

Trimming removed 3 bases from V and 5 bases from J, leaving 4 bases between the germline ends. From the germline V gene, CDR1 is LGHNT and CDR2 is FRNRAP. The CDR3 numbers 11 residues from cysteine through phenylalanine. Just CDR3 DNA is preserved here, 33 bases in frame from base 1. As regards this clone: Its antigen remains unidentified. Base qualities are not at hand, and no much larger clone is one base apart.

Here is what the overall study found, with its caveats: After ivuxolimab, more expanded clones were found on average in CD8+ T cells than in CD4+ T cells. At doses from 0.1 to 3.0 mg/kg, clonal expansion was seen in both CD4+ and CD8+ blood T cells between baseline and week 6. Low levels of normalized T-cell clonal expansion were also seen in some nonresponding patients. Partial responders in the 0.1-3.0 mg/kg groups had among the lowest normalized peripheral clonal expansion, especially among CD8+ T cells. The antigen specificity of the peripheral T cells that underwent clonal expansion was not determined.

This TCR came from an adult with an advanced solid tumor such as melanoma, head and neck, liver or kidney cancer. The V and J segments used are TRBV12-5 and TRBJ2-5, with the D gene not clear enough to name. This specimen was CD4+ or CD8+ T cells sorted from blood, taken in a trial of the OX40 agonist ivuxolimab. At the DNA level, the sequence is TGTGCTAGTGGTTTCGAGGAGACCCAGTACTTC. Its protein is CASGFEETQYF.